One sample yielded the 22 T cell receptor beta chains listed below, sequenced in a study of shared clonotypes between healthy human individuals. The naive CD8 fraction comprised CD45RO-negative cells positively selected for CCR7 and excluded terminally differentiated effector memory CD45RA+ cells. The repertoire was sequenced with immunoSEQ multiplex PCR; TCRdb's copy has only in-frame clones and lacks some. This sample has about 2 million clones, with 85% to 95% found just once. Sample: naive CD8+ T cells sorted from blood. Receptors originate from a man aged 18 to 30 in good health.

The genes are TRBV5-1 and TRBJ2-1; 8 bases map to TRBD2. This CDR3 spans 15 amino acids. J was trimmed by 5 bases and V by 1 base; bases with no gene match: 5. Germline-derived CDR1 and CDR2 are SGHRS and YFSETQ. The CDR3 bases are TGCGCCAGCAGCTTGATCTCTAGCGGGCACAATGAGCAGTTCTTC. Protein sequence: CASSLISSGHNEQFF.

The V call is TRBV4-3, the J call TRBJ2-5, with TRBD1 matching over 8 bases. The V and J ends lost 0 bases and 3 bases, in that order; junction bases with no gene match: 6. The CDR3 covers 16 residues. Germline CDR1 is LGHNA and CDR2 is YSLEER. The CDR3: CASSQDSSQGEETQYF. The CDR3 DNA is TGCGCCAGCAGCCAAGATTCTTCACAGGGGGAAGAGACCCAGTACTTC.

The V call is TRBV28, the J call TRBJ2-7, with D perhaps TRBD1 or TRBD2 (5 bases each). CDR1 is MDHEN and CDR2 is SYDVKM in the germline V gene. This CDR3 has 13 amino acids. With 3 bases removed from V and 4 bases from J, the gap between germline ends came to 10 bases. For the CDR3, the DNA is TGTGCCAGCAGTTTCGGGGACGGATACGAGCAGTACTTC. This encodes CASSFGDGYEQYF.

The V call is TRBV7-3, the J call TRBJ2-3; D might be TRBD1 or TRBD2, each matching 5 bases. This CDR3 is 14 amino acids long. Germline loops: CDR1 SGHTA, CDR2 FQGTGA. V dropped 4 bases and J dropped 5 bases, with 13 bases sitting between them. In nucleotides, the CDR3 is TGTGCCAGCAGCTCTTCTGGGGGTGGAGATACGCAGTATTTT. Its translation is CASSSSGGGDTQYF.

The chain recombines TRBV29-1 with TRBJ1-4; TRBD1 aligns across 7 bases. Germline-derived CDR1 and CDR2 are SQVTM and ANQGSEA. J gave up 7 bases and V 3 bases, and 5 bases lay outside the gene matches. The CDR3 sequence is 13 residues long. CDR3 in DNA: TGCAGCGTTGACAGGGGGATCGGTGAAAAACTGTTTTTT. Its protein product is CSVDRGIGEKLFF.

The V call is TRBV6-1, the J call TRBJ2-7; D is unresolved. The V end was cut by 1 base, the J end by 2 bases, with 9 bases between. Germline lookup yields CDR1 MNHNS and CDR2 SASEGT. The CDR3 covers 14 residues. The CDR3 here is CASSEVGTPYEQYF. The CDR3, as DNA: TGTGCCAGCAGTGAAGTTGGTACCCCCTACGAGCAGTACTTC.

In DNA form, the CDR3 reads TGTGCCAGTACAGGGCGTGGATCCTATGGCTACACCTTC. It codes for CASTGRGSYGYTF. V gene TRBV19 combines with J gene TRBJ1-2, with D tentatively TRBD1 (5 bases). Germline V gives CDR1 LNHDA, CDR2 SQIVND (reference sequence). CDR3 length: 13 residues. Deletions cut 7 bases from V and 4 bases from J, with 13 bases between. The variable domain in full, with the rest retrieved from reference TRBV19 and TRBJ1-2, is DGGITQSPKYLFRKEGQNVTLSCEQNLNHDAMYWYRQDPGQGLRLIYYSQIVNDFQKGDIAEGYSVSREKKESFPLTVTSAQKNPTAFYLCASTGRGSYGYTFGSGTRLTVV.

The chain links TRBV2 to TRBJ2-7; D not resolved. The CDR3 covers 12 residues. V was cut by 7 bases and J by 3 bases, with 10 bases left in between. Germline-derived CDR1 and CDR2 are SNHLY and FYNNEI. The CDR3 region has the DNA TGTGCCAGCATGGGCTCCCGCTACGAGCAGTACTTC. Its protein is CASMGSRYEQYF.

The V call is TRBV2, the J call TRBJ2-3; D unresolved. The CDR3 runs 13 residues. In germline, CDR1 is SNHLY, CDR2 FYNNEI. Trimming removed 6 bases at V and 0 bases at J, with 7 bases between. Written as DNA, the CDR3 is TGTGCCAGCAGGGTTTCGAGCACAGATACGCAGTATTTT. Protein: CASRVSSTDTQYF.

The V call is TRBV6-5, the J call TRBJ2-3, with 8 positions matching TRBD2. This CDR3 region has 13 residues. Germline CDR1 and CDR2: MNHEY and SVGAGI. V was pared by 7 bases and J by 5 bases, with 5 bases of the junction left unmatched. The CDR3 region is CASMAGGIDTQYF. The CDR3 DNA follows: TGTGCCAGCATGGCGGGAGGAATAGATACGCAGTATTTT.

The chain couples TRBV5-1 to TRBJ2-1; 8 bases fit TRBD1. In germline, CDR1 is SGHRS, CDR2 YFSETQ. The CDR3 covers 14 residues. The junction had 6 bases not matched to a gene; V was cut back by 7 bases and J by 3 bases. Here the CDR3 reads CASGYGQGYNEQFF. CDR3 nucleotide sequence: TGCGCCAGCGGATATGGACAGGGCTACAATGAGCAGTTCTTC.

The rearrangement joins TRBV5-1 to TRBJ1-3; 8 bases fit TRBD1. The germline CDR1 and CDR2 sequences are SGHRS and YFSETQ. V lost 4 bases to trimming and J lost 3 bases; unmatched junction nucleotides: 9. The CDR3 is made up of 16 amino acids. CDR3 nucleotide sequence: TGCGCCAGCAGCCAAAACCCAGGGGGCGGTGGAAACACCATATATTTT. This encodes CASSQNPGGGGNTIYF.

The rearrangement links TRBV5-1 to TRBJ2-4; no clear D. Germline CDR1 SGHRS, CDR2 YFSETQ. This CDR3 is 14 amino acids long. The CDR3 is CAKPLRTPEHRQYF. The CDR3, as DNA: TGCGCTAAACCCCTCCGGACCCCAGAACACCGTCAGTACTTC.

The chain employs TRBV10-3 and TRBJ1-5; the match to TRBD1 covers 9 bases. Germline CDR1 is ENHRY and CDR2 is SYGVKD. V was pared by 4 bases and J by 0 bases, with 4 bases of the junction left unmatched. The CDR3 contains 16 residues. The CDR3 sequence: CAISVRDRDSNQPQHF. CDR3 sequence (DNA): TGTGCCATCAGTGTCAGGGACAGGGATAGCAATCAGCCCCAGCATTTT.

The rearrangement links TRBV6-5 to TRBJ2-5; a possible D gene is TRBD1 (6 bases). Trimming removed 2 bases from V and 5 bases from J, with 12 bases in between. CDR1 is MNHEY and CDR2 is SVGAGI in the germline V gene. This CDR3 has 14 amino acids. The CDR3 is CASSYTHREETQYF. For the CDR3, the DNA is TGTGCCAGCAGTTACACCCACAGGGAGGAGACCCAGTACTTC.

The genes are TRBV10-3 and TRBJ2-5; 8 bases are shared with TRBD2. Germline V gene data show CDR1 as ENHRY and CDR2 as SYGVKD. This CDR3 is 18 amino acids long. Unmatched junction bases numbered 12, after V lost 0 bases and J lost 3 bases. The CDR3 loop is CAISESGLAGSIKETQYF. CDR3 DNA sequence: TGTGCCATCAGTGAGTCCGGGCTAGCGGGTTCCATAAAAGAGACCCAGTACTTC.

The V gene is TRBV29-1, the J gene TRBJ2-7, with a possible D match to TRBD2 (5 bases). CDR1 SQVTM and CDR2 ANQGSEA come from the germline V gene. The CDR3 has 14 amino acids. Trimming pared 0 bases from V and 4 bases from J, leaving 13 bases between. Here the CDR3 DNA reads TGCAGCGTTGAAGATGATCTGCCGGGGTACGAGCAGTACTTC. This gives the protein CSVEDDLPGYEQYF.

The chain carries TRBV10-3 and TRBJ2-5, with D unclear. Trimming shortened V by 0 bases and J by 3 bases, and 11 bases separated the two germline ends. The CDR3 loop spans 15 amino acids. CDR1 and CDR2 from the germline V gene are ENHRY and SYGVKD. The CDR3 nucleotides are TGTGCCATCAGTGAGTCTTTCCCGGGCAAAGAGACCCAGTACTTC. Protein sequence: CAISESFPGKETQYF.

This rearrangement joins TRBV5-1 to TRBJ2-7; possible D gene TRBD1, 5 bases. The CDR3 extends over 13 amino acids. V dropped 4 bases and J dropped 4 bases, with 12 bases sitting between them. Germline V CDR1 and CDR2: SGHRS, YFSETQ. CDR3 coding DNA: TGCGCCAGCAGCCCTGACAAGGGGTACGAGCAGTACTTC. This translates into CASSPDKGYEQYF.

The chain carries TRBV9 and TRBJ2-5; 7 positions match TRBD1. With 3 bases clipped from V and 5 bases from J, the junction kept 7 bases outside the gene matches. Germline V CDR1 and CDR2: SGDLS, YYNGEE. This CDR3 comprises 14 residues. The CDR3 is CASSETGTAETQYF. For the CDR3, the DNA is TGTGCCAGCAGCGAAACCGGGACAGCGGAGACCCAGTACTTC.

The sample holds one count of this clone. This sequence joins TRBV11-2 and TRBJ2-7; 8 bases fit TRBD1. This CDR3 is 15 amino acids long. With V trimmed by 5 bases and J by 7 bases, 13 bases remained unmatched. CDR1 and CDR2 (germline): SGHAT, FQNNGV. As DNA, the CDR3 is TGTGCCAGCAGCACCGCCGGGACAGGAGGGGGGGAGCAGTACTTC. This sequence encodes CASSTAGTGGGEQYF.

J is TRBJ1-2 and V is TRBV7-8; maybe TRBD1 (6 bases). The CDR3 has 20 amino acids. Trimming pared 5 bases from V and 3 bases from J, leaving 31 bases between. The germline V gene encodes CDR1 SGHVS and CDR2 FQNEAQ. This CDR3 reads CASSIRGPLSTREFDYGYTF. In DNA form, the CDR3 reads TGTGCCAGCAGCATTCGGGGGCCCTTATCGACCCGAGAATTTGACTATGGCTACACCTTC.